A single TCR beta chain is shown here with its context. Trimming cost V 4 bases and J 2 bases; bases outside gene matches: 9. Germline V gene data show CDR1 as LNHDA and CDR2 as SQIVND (reference sequence). The CDR3 consists of 16 residues. The protocol was immunoSEQ multiplex PCR, while the TCRdb copy is restricted to in-frame clones and leaves out a portion. This sample carries some 12,000 clones, around four fifths of them seen once, and the ten largest clones take approximately 19%. This sample is drawn from a study of T cells in localized non-small cell lung cancer. The clonotype was recovered from a male donor at least 60 years old with stage I lung adenocarcinoma. The sample here was peripheral blood, taken before any cancer treatment. V gene TRBV19 combines with J gene TRBJ1-2; 8 bases line up with TRBD1. As DNA, the CDR3 is TGTGCCAGTAGTACGCCCCGGGACAGGAGAAACTATGGCTACACCTTC. It translates to CASSTPRDRRNYGYTF.